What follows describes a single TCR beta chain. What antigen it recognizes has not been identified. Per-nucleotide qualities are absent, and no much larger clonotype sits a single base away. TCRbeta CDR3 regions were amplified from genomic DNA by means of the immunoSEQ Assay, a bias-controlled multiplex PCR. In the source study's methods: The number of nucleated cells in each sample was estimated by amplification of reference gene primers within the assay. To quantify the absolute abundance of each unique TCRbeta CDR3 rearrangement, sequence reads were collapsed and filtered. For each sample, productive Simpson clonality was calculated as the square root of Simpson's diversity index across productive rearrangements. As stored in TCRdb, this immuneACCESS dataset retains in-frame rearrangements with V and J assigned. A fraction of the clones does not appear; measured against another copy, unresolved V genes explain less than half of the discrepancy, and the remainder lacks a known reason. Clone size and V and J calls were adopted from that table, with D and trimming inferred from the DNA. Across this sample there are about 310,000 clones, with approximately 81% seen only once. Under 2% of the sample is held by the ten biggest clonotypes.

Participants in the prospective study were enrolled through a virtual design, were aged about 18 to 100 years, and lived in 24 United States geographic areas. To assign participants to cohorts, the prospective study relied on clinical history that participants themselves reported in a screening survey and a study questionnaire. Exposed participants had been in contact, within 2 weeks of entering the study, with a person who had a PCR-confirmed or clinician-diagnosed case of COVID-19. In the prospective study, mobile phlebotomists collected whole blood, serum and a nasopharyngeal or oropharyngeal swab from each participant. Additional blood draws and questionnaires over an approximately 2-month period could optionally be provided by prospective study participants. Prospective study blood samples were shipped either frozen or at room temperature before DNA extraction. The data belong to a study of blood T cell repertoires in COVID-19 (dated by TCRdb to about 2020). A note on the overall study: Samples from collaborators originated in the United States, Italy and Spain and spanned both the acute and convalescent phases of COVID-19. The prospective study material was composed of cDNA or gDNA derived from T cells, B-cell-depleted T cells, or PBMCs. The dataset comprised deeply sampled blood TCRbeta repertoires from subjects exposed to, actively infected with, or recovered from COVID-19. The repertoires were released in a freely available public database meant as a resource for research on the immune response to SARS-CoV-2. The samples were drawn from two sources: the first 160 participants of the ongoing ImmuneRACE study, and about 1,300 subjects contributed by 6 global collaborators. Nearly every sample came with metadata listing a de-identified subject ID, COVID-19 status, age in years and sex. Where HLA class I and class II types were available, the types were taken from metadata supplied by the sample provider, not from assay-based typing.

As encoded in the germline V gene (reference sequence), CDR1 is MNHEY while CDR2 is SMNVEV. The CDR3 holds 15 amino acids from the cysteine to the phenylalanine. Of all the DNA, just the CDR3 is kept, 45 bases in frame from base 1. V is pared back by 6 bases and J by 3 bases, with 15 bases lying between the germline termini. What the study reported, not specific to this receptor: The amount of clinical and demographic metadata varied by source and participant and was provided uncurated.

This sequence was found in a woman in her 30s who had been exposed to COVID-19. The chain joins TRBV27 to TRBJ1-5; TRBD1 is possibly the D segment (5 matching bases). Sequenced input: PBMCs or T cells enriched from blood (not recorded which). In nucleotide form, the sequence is TGTGCCAGCAGGGGGGTTGGGGGGAACAATCAGCCCCAGCATTTT. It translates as CASRGVGGNNQPQHF.